This T cell receptor (beta chain) was sequenced in a study of CXCR3-negative and CXCR3-positive naive CD8 T cells. The study, taken as a whole, reports: Naive subsets had comparable surface CD5; TCR strength was inferred from TRB CDR3 properties. Comparison of naive CXCR3-negative and CXCR3-positive cells revealed similar TRBV-TRBJ usage, while memory cells differed. In CXCR3-positive naive cells, the TRB CDR3s were more hydrophobic than in CXCR3-negative naive cells.

About this clonotype itself: Its antigen is still unknown.

In triplicate, each CD8+ T cell subset was sorted at fewer than 350,000 cells per replicate. Naive CD8+ T cells showed a CD45RO-CCR7+CD27+CD95- phenotype. There are 13 residues in the CDR3. CDR1 is SNHLY and CDR2 is FYNNEI in the germline V gene. The method, 5' RACE with UMI labels, was used to prepare the TRB cDNA libraries. TCRdb re-called the 5' RACE reads and catalogs CDR3 proteins one per entry, DNA excluded. The sample table includes about 150,000 distinct CDR3 sequences. Sequencing used naive CXCR3+ CD8+ T cells from blood. The subset was: CD45RO-CCR7+CD27+CD95- naive CD8+ T cells expressing CXCR3 (TNR3+). This clonotype was obtained from a human donor in good health. Some clones in this sample may be carry-over from other donors' samples. V and J are TRBV2 and TRBJ2-3; the D call of TRBD2 rests on TCRdb alone, since no DNA is present to check it. CDR3 amino acids: CASKERGTDTQYF.